These 17 T cell receptor beta chains were all obtained from the same sample, sequenced in a study of T cell repertoires in cytomegalovirus infection. No cognate antigen is known for these TCRs. TCRdb fed the reads into MiXCR, producing one record per CDR3 protein. The sample shows roughly 340,000 distinct CDR3 sequences, roughly 29% of them seen only once. The sequencing here drew on cultured PBMCs, taken from culture after CMV antigen stimulation. These receptor sequences come from a human donor in good health (CMV status not recorded). Some clones in this sample may be carry-over from other donors' samples.

As to this clonotype: A junction boundary mismatches the germline segment, possibly from a read error. The genes are TRBV12-3 or TRBV12-4 and TRBJ1-2, with TRBD1 matching 8 bases. The CDR3 length is 15 residues. CDR3 nucleotide sequence: TGTGCCAGCAGCTTAGTCCTTGGGCAGGGGGCTGGGTACACCTTC. Its translation is CASSLVLGQGAGYTF.

The chain has TRBV3-1 and TRBJ2-7; TRBD1 agrees at 7 bases. V dropped 3 bases and J dropped 5; count of bases not matched to a gene: 7. The CDR3 loop spans 14 amino acids. Per the germline V gene, CDR1 is LGHDT and CDR2 is YNNKEL (reference sequence). CDR3 DNA: TGTGCCAGCAGCCAGGCAGGGACAGTAAACGAGCAGTACTTC. Translated: CASSQAGTVNEQYF.

Only a few counts were recorded for this clonotype. The chain joins TRBV7-9 to TRBJ1-4; 10 bases fit TRBD1. CDR3 length: 16 amino acids. V trimming: 3 bases; J trimming: 4 bases; junction bases outside the gene matches: 5. Germline-derived CDR1 and CDR2 are SEHNR and FQNEAQ (reference sequence). The CDR3 bases are TGTGCCAGCAGCTTGACAGGGGGCGCTTTTAATGAAAAACTGTTTTTT. Its translation: CASSLTGGAFNEKLFF.

V usage is TRBV7-6 and J usage is TRBJ1-6; perhaps TRBD1 as D (5 bases). The V end lost 8 bases, the J end lost 6 bases, and 11 bases lay between the germline ends. Germline loops: CDR1 SGHVS, CDR2 FNYEAQ. This CDR3 is built from 13 residues. This CDR3 is CASSRGTNSPLHF. For the CDR3, the DNA is TGTGCCAGCTCGAGGGGTACTAATTCACCCCTCCACTTT.

This clonotype was picked up many times. The J gene is TRBJ2-2, the V gene TRBV27; 10 bases fit TRBD2. The junction had 3 bases not matched to a gene; V was cut back by 6 bases and J by 5 bases. This CDR3 is built from 14 residues. Germline V lookup: CDR1 MNHEY, CDR2 SMNVEV (reference sequence). This chain's CDR3 is CASSRTSGTGELFF. Here the CDR3 DNA reads TGTGCCAGCAGCCGGACTAGCGGAACCGGGGAGCTGTTTTTT.

This clonotype appeared a few times. The rearrangement links TRBV20-1 to TRBJ2-7; 10 nucleotides match TRBD2. CDR1 and CDR2 (germline): DFQATT, SNEGSKA (reference sequence). The CDR3 runs to 13 residues. The ends lost 8 bases at V and 6 bases at J; junction bases unmatched: 10. The CDR3 protein is CSPGGTSVTEQYF. DNA of the CDR3: TGCAGTCCAGGAGGGACTAGCGTTACCGAGCAGTACTTC.

This rearrangement joins TRBV11-2 to TRBJ2-3, with 11 positions matching TRBD2. The CDR3 length is 15 residues. V lost 4 bases to trimming and J lost 4 bases; unmatched junction nucleotides: 4. Germline V gene data show CDR1 as SGHAT and CDR2 as FQNNGV. The CDR3 sequence is CASSSLSGRADTQYF. The CDR3 DNA sequence: TGTGCCAGCAGCTCGCTTAGCGGGAGGGCAGATACGCAGTATTTT.

The rearrangement uses TRBV12-3 or TRBV12-4 and TRBJ2-4, with D perhaps given as TRBD1 or TRBD2 (5 bases each). The V gene lost 1 base and the J gene lost 9 bases, with 13 bases spanning the gap. This CDR3 is 14 amino acids long. CDR3 amino acids: CASSLGQGDTIQYF. The CDR3, as DNA: TGTGCCAGCAGTTTAGGGCAGGGAGATACCATTCAGTACTTC.

This clonotype was recorded many times. The J gene is TRBJ2-1, the V gene TRBV12-3 or TRBV12-4; 12 bases are a match to TRBD2. The V and J ends lost 5 bases and 10 bases, in that order; junction bases with no gene match: 15. The length of the CDR3 is 17 residues. The CDR3 loop is CASSPDLTSGRVGEQFF. The CDR3 nucleotides read TGTGCCAGCAGTCCTGACCTGACTAGCGGGAGAGTAGGAGAGCAGTTCTTC.

This clonotype was counted only a few times. The genes are TRBV4-1 and TRBJ2-7; 8 bases agree with TRBD2. Germline V gene data show CDR1 as MGHRA and CDR2 as YSYEKL. The length of the CDR3 is 16 residues. J lost 0 bases, V lost 0 bases, and 4 bases had no gene match. The CDR3 DNA is TGCGCCAGCAGCCAAGAACCCAGCGGGAGCTCCTACGAGCAGTACTTC. Its translation is CASSQEPSGSSYEQYF.

The chain has TRBV20-1 and TRBJ2-4; TRBD1 agrees at 7 bases. The CDR3 runs 16 residues. Trimming took 6 bases from V and 0 from J; bases not matched to a gene: 11. Germline lookup yields CDR1 DFQATT and CDR2 SNEGSKA (reference sequence). The CDR3 loop reads CSAKQTGVRAKNIQYF. In nucleotides, the CDR3 is TGCAGTGCCAAACAAACAGGGGTCAGAGCCAAAAACATTCAGTACTTC.

The J gene is TRBJ1-5, the V gene TRBV19; 8 nucleotides agree with TRBD1. CDR1 LNHDA and CDR2 SQIVND come from the germline V gene (reference sequence). This CDR3 is built from 19 residues. The junction had 16 bases not matched to a gene; V was cut back by 5 bases and J by 1 base. The CDR3 coding sequence is TGTGCCAGTAGTGCGGCGTTGGTTCGACAGGGGTCGAGCAATCAGCCCCAGCATTTT. Amino acid sequence: CASSAALVRQGSSNQPQHF.

V is TRBV19 and J is TRBJ1-2; D is ambiguous. From germline, CDR1 is LNHDA and CDR2 SQIVND (reference sequence). Trimming left V 2 bases short and J 4 bases short, with 11 bases between. The CDR3 sequence is 14 residues long. CDR3 nucleotide sequence: TGTGCCAGTAGTATATCACAGAGTGGCTATGGCTACACCTTC. It translates to CASSISQSGYGYTF.

This clonotype was counted only a few times. The rearrangement uses TRBV29-1 and TRBJ2-1, with D perhaps TRBD2 (5 bases). Trimming pared 1 base from V and 7 bases from J, leaving 8 bases between. The CDR3 has 12 residues. Per germline, CDR1 SQVTM and CDR2 ANQGSEA. CDR3: CSVEGLANEQFF. The CDR3 DNA sequence: TGCAGCGTTGAAGGGCTAGCAAATGAGCAGTTCTTC.

This clonotype turned up a few times. The CDR3: CASSLARAGVGSPLHF. The CDR3 nucleotides read TGTGCCAGCAGCTTAGCCCGGGCAGGCGTGGGTTCACCCCTCCACTTT. This chain joins TRBV7-8 and TRBJ1-6; D is undetermined. The germline CDR1 and CDR2 sequences are SGHVS and FQNEAQ. V was shortened by 0 bases and J by 9 bases, with 15 bases between the two germline ends. The CDR3 sequence is 16 residues long.

V usage is TRBV6-1 and J usage is TRBJ2-7; D unclear. The V end lost 1 base, the J end lost 5 bases, and 12 bases lay between the germline ends. Germline loops: CDR1 MNHNS, CDR2 SASEGT. The CDR3 is 14 amino acids. The CDR3 region is CASSEVGPRNEQYF. The CDR3 DNA follows: TGTGCCAGCAGTGAAGTAGGGCCGAGGAACGAGCAGTACTTC.

This clonotype was detected a few times. The rearrangement uses TRBV11-2 and TRBJ1-2, with 8 bases lining up with TRBD1. V trimming: 1 base; J trimming: 1 base; junction bases outside the gene matches: 2. CDR3 length: 15 amino acids. Germline V gene sequence: CDR1 SGHAT, CDR2 FQNNGV. DNA for the CDR3: TGTGCCAGCAGCTTAGGGACAGGGCATAACTATGGCTACACCTTC. It specifies CASSLGTGHNYGYTF.